The clone carrying this T cell receptor (beta chain) has a count of ten or more. Its target is unknown. The sample belongs to a study of T cells after yellow fever vaccination. Study-level findings and limits: Abundant clonotypes (contaminants from the bulk population) could be present in FACS-sorted repertoires.

Germline lookup yields CDR1 DFQATT and CDR2 SNEGSKA (reference sequence). Trimming stripped 0 bases from V and 4 bases from J, with 15 bases between. This CDR3 has 15 amino acids. TCRdb itself ran the 5' RACE reads through MiXCR, one entry per CDR3 protein. Among roughly 63,000 distinct CDR3 sequences, around 7.4% were seen once, and the ten largest hold just over 35%. This chain uses TRBV20-1 with TRBJ2-5; D possibly matches TRBD1 or TRBD2 (5 bases each). This receptor was identified in a man aged 30 to 39 who received the YFV17D yellow fever vaccine. The material sequenced was CD8+ T cells sorted from PBMCs, taken 15 days after the yellow fever booster vaccination. This chain's CDR3 is CSARDQGKSGETQYF. CDR3 DNA sequence: TGCAGTGCTAGAGACCAGGGCAAGAGCGGAGAGACCCAGTACTTC.